This TCR beta chain was captured by sequencing in a study of chemoradiotherapy in HPV16-positive cancers. Overall study: Candidate HPV-specific T-cell clones and common TCR motifs came from functional assays in a couple of HPV16-positive patients.

Per germline, CDR1 GTSNPN and CDR2 SVGIG (reference sequence). This CDR3 comprises 13 residues. J lost 4 bases, V lost 8 bases, and 6 bases had no gene match. On this clone: Its antigen is unknown.

Whole-study findings and limits: Non-HPV-specific T cells did not expand in tumors during treatment, whereas candidate HPV-specific clones and E7-related motifs did. The functional HPV-specific definition rests on just a couple of HPV16-positive patients.

Measured with immunoSEQ multiplex PCR; TCRdb has only the in-frame clones, and not every one. This sample carries roughly 32,000 clones, about 88% of them seen once, and the ten largest clones take about 3.1%. The chain employs TRBV30 and TRBJ2-2; 8 nucleotides agree with TRBD1. The origin of this receptor is a human donor with HPV-associated anogenital cancer. Sequencing was performed on blood, taken from a patient who underwent chemoradiotherapy. The DNA of the CDR3 is TGTGCCCGACAGGGGCAGAGCACCGGGGAGCTGTTTTTT. It is translated as CARQGQSTGELFF.